What follows are 12 T cell receptor beta chains derived from one specimen sequenced in a study of T cell repertoires in cytomegalovirus infection. Via MiXCR, TCRdb re-called the reads, giving one row per CDR3 protein. The sample lists about 140,000 distinct CDR3 sequences, around 32% occurring once. Antigens of these TCRs are unknown. The sample consisted of CD8+ T cells from cultured PBMCs, taken from culture after CMV antigen stimulation. All receptors come from a human donor in good health (CMV status not recorded). Some clones in this sample may be carry-over from other donors' samples.

This clonotype was detected many times. V usage is TRBV7-6 and J usage is TRBJ1-1; the D is unclear. V gave up 5 bases and J gave up 1 base, with 8 bases separating them. Germline V gives CDR1 SGHVS, CDR2 FNYEAQ. This CDR3 is 13 amino acids long. CDR3 nucleotides: TGTGCCAGCAGCACTTACAAGAACACTGAAGCTTTCTTT. This gives the protein CASSTYKNTEAFF.

J is TRBJ1-4 and V is TRBV20-1; the match to TRBD1 covers 12 bases. This CDR3 spans 15 amino acids. V was pared by 0 bases and J by 8 bases, with 4 bases of the junction left unmatched. Germline loops: CDR1 DFQATT, CDR2 SNEGSKA (reference sequence). Here the CDR3 reads CSARDGTGGAEKLFF. The DNA of the CDR3 is TGCAGTGCTAGAGATGGGACAGGGGGCGCGGAAAAACTGTTTTTT.

Details on this clonotype: With a much larger clone just one base away, this may be a read error. The gene calls are TRBV7-9 and TRBJ2-7; D is possibly TRBD1 (6 bases). Trimming pared 5 bases from V and 2 bases from J, leaving 16 bases between. The CDR3 runs to 15 residues. Germline V gives CDR1 SEHNR, CDR2 FQNEAQ (reference sequence). CDR3 DNA sequence: TGTGCCAGCAGCCCCACAGGGATCCCCCCCTACGAGCAGTACTTC. It specifies CASSPTGIPPYEQYF.

The chain employs TRBV28 and TRBJ2-5; 8 bases align to TRBD1. CDR1 is MDHEN and CDR2 is SYDVKM in the germline V gene. Trimming at V came to 7 bases and at J to 5 bases, leaving 6 bases not matched to a gene. The CDR3 is 13 amino acids. CDR3 sequence (DNA): TGTGCCAGCACCAGGGGGCTTTGGGAGACCCAGTACTTC. Encoded protein: CASTRGLWETQYF.

This clonotype was seen ten or more times. This chain links TRBV7-9 with TRBJ2-3, with 8 nucleotides matching TRBD2. Losses at the gene ends were 1 base for V and 1 base for J; bases not matched to a gene: 1. This CDR3 has 15 residues. CDR1 is SEHNR and CDR2 is FQNEAQ in the germline V gene (reference sequence). The CDR3 DNA is TGTGCCAGCAGCTTAGATAGCGGGGGCACAGATACGCAGTATTTT. Protein sequence: CASSLDSGGTDTQYF.

This clonotype was detected many times. The gene calls are TRBV23-1 and TRBJ1-2; the match to TRBD1 covers 7 bases. TRBV23-1 is recorded as an ORF, its role being uncertain. J gave up 5 bases and V 6 bases, and 18 bases lay outside the gene matches. The CDR3 is 17 residues long. In DNA, the CDR3 is TGCGCCAGCAGCCGAGGAGGAGGCGGACAGGACGTGTATGGCTACACCTTC. It is translated as CASSRGGGGQDVYGYTF.

This clonotype was found many times. The V and J genes are TRBV24-1 and TRBJ2-3, with D uncertain. From germline, CDR1 is KGHDR and CDR2 SFDVKD. This CDR3 region has 14 residues. V was trimmed by 2 bases and J by 2 bases, leaving 7 bases between them. CDR3 bases: TGTGCCACCAGTGATTATCCGTACACAGATACGCAGTATTTT. It is translated as CATSDYPYTDTQYF.

In this sample, this clonotype turned up many times. The chain couples TRBV27 to TRBJ2-7; the match to TRBD2 covers 9 bases. This CDR3 is 15 amino acids long. The trim removed 3 bases at V and 1 base at J, leaving 4 bases unmatched. In germline, CDR1 is MNHEY, CDR2 SMNVEV (reference sequence). The CDR3 bases are TGTGCCAGCAGTTTGTTTAGCGGGGGATCCTACGAGCAGTACTTC. Amino acid sequence: CASSLFSGGSYEQYF.

The chain uses TRBV6-5 and TRBJ1-4, with D unclear. From germline, CDR1 is MNHEY and CDR2 SVGAGI. Trimming stripped 2 bases from V and 8 bases from J, with 15 bases between. The CDR3 is 15 residues long. The CDR3 region is CASSYAGGLDEKLFF. The DNA for the CDR3 is TGTGCCAGCAGTTACGCCGGAGGGCTAGACGAAAAACTGTTTTTT.

This clonotype was recorded at least ten times. The chain has TRBV7-9 and TRBJ2-1, with D perhaps TRBD2 (6 bases). This CDR3 is built from 16 residues. V lost 7 bases to trimming and J lost 0 bases, with 16 bases between them. Germline V gives CDR1 SEHNR, CDR2 FQNEAQ (reference sequence). The CDR3 DNA sequence: TGTGCCAGCACCCTGTCGGGCGGGGTCTCCTACAATGAGCAGTTCTTC. This codes for CASTLSGGVSYNEQFF.

This clonotype was seen more than once but under ten times. The V and J genes are TRBV7-9 and TRBJ2-1; D not resolved. Germline V CDR1 and CDR2: SEHNR, FQNEAQ (reference sequence). V lost 10 bases to trimming and J lost 6 bases, with 10 bases between them. CDR3 length: 11 residues. As DNA, the CDR3 is TGTGCCACTCAGGTGGGCAATGAGCAGTTCTTC. This gives the protein CATQVGNEQFF. The entire variable domain, with the rest obtained from reference TRBV7-9 and TRBJ2-1, is as follows: DTGVSQNPRHKITKRGQNVTFRCDPISEHNRLYWYRQTLGQGPEFLTYFQNEAQLEKSRLLSDRFSAERPKGSFSTLEIQRTEQGDSAMYLCATQVGNEQFFGPGTRLTVL.

This clonotype has just a few counts. The chain combines TRBV6-1 with TRBJ2-1, with 7 bases lining up with TRBD1. From germline, CDR1 is MNHNS and CDR2 SASEGT. The ends lost 0 bases at V and 9 bases at J; junction bases unmatched: 20. CDR3 length: 19 residues. This CDR3 is CASSEAPIQGSVFMGEQFF. Here the CDR3 DNA reads TGTGCCAGCAGTGAAGCGCCTATACAGGGGTCAGTTTTTATGGGTGAGCAGTTCTTC.